This record concerns one T cell receptor (beta chain) sequence. Original processing methods: Estimation of nucleated cell counts was performed using reference gene primer amplification. Sequencing used immunoSEQ multiplex PCR; TCRdb keeps in-frame clones, though not all of them. The V and J calls and clone size are taken from that table; D and trimming were inferred from the DNA. Of about 120,000 clones in the sample, about 79% were seen once. These data originate in a study of blood T cell repertoires in COVID-19. The source is a woman between 65 and 79 years old with acute or convalescent COVID-19. The sample comprised peripheral blood.

The CDR3 DNA follows: TGTGCCAGCAGCTTAGCGTGGCCTAGCGGGGATGAGACCCAGTACTTC. This gives the protein CASSLAWPSGDETQYF. The chain uses TRBV7-2 and TRBJ2-5; 9 bases agree with TRBD2. The V and J ends lost 0 bases and 5 bases, in that order; junction bases with no gene match: 7. This CDR3 is built from 16 residues. In germline, CDR1 is SGHTA, CDR2 FQGNSA.